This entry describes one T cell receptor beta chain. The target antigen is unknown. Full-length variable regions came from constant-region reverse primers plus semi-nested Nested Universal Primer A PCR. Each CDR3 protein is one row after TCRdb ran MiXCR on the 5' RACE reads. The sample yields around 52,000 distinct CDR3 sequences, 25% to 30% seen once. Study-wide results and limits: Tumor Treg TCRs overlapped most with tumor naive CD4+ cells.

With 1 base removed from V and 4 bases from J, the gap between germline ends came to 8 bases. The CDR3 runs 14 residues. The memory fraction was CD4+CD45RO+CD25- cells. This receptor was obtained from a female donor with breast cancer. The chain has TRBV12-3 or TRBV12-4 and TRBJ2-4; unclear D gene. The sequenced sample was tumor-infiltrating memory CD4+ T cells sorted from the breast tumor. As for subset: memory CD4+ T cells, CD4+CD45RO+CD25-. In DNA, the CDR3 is TGTGCCAGCAGTTTAGAACCGGGTAAAAACATTCAGTACTTC. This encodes CASSLEPGKNIQYF.